This TCR beta chain was recovered during a study of shared clonotypes between healthy human individuals. Whole-study context: Contributing individuals were two females and a few males aged 18 to 49.

Trimming cost V 8 bases and J 7 bases; bases outside gene matches: 4. Per germline, CDR1 LNHDA and CDR2 SQIVND (reference sequence). The CDR3 length is 13 residues. Of note for this clone: Its antigen is unknown.

Genomic DNA belonging to each subset was distributed in equal measure over several immunoSEQ plates. In the authors' methods: Junction-only immunoSEQ data arrived without quality scores, meaning filtering differed. Method: immunoSEQ multiplex PCR; TCRdb's copy keeps in-frame clones and lacks some. D and trimming were read from the DNA, whereas the V and J calls and clone size are those reported in that table. The sample lists around 980,000 clones; 78% were seen once. Overall study findings and caveats: Shared clonotypes across all four donors exceeded non-shared ones in generation probability.

Material: memory CD4+ T cells from PBMCs. Subset defined: CD45RA-negative fraction. The chain is built from TRBV19 and TRBJ2-2; 10 bases agree with TRBD2. The TCR originated in a man younger than 35 in good health. Some clones in this sample may be carry-over from other donors' samples. In DNA, the CDR3 is TGTGCCAGTGGGACTAGCGTGATCGGGGAGCTGTTTTTT. As protein: CASGTSVIGELFF.